These 14 T cell receptor beta chains originate from one sample sequenced in a study of early T cells in non-severe SARS-CoV-2 infection. Each CDR3 protein gets one entry after TCRdb re-called the 5' RACE reads with MiXCR. Here the sample spans about 35,000 distinct CDR3 sequences, 6.3% being singletons. Sequencing used whole blood. The source of these receptors is an adult who was a healthcare worker with PCR-confirmed SARS-CoV-2 infection or an uninfected control (not recorded which).

This clonotype was counted many times. The rearrangement links TRBV5-1 to TRBJ2-5; the D gene is possibly TRBD2 (5 bases). The V and J ends lost 0 bases and 4 bases respectively, with 19 bases between them. This CDR3 spans 17 amino acids. CDR1 and CDR2 (germline): SGHRS, YFSETQ. The CDR3 DNA reads TGCGCCAGCAGCTTGGGACCCCCCGGGTCCCGGGGAGAGACCCAGTACTTC. This sequence encodes CASSLGPPGSRGETQYF.

This clonotype was observed at least ten times. The rearrangement joins TRBV5-4 to TRBJ2-3; D uncertain. The length of the CDR3 is 15 residues. Germline CDR1 reads SGHNT; CDR2 reads YYREEE (reference sequence). V was pared by 3 bases and J by 0 bases, with 11 bases between. Here the CDR3 reads CASSSRRGSTDTQYF. CDR3 sequence (DNA): TGTGCCAGCAGCTCCCGTCGTGGTAGCACAGATACGCAGTATTTT.

This clonotype was detected only a few times. At one end the junction does not follow the germline gene, possibly because of a read error. The chain has TRBV4-1 and TRBJ1-4; no definite D call. The CDR3 runs 14 residues. The germline gives CDR1 MGHRA, CDR2 YSYEKL. The chain's CDR3 is CASSQERRNEKLFF. CDR3 bases: TGCGCCAGCAGCCAAGAAAGAAGGAATGAGAAACTGTTTTTT.

This clonotype was observed a handful of times. The CDR3 DNA is TGTGCCAGCAGCTTAGGACCCGGCGGCGAGACCCAGTACTTC. Its protein product is CASSLGPGGETQYF. This chain joins TRBV11-2 and TRBJ2-5; D not resolved. Per germline, CDR1 SGHAT and CDR2 FQNNGV. The CDR3 is made up of 14 amino acids. V shed 1 base and J shed 5 bases, with 11 bases lying between them.

This clonotype has ten or more counts. The chain has TRBV10-3 and TRBJ1-3; D may be TRBD1 (5 bases). Germline CDR1 reads ENHRY; CDR2 reads SYGVKD. This CDR3 has 14 amino acids. With 10 bases removed from V and 0 bases from J, the gap between germline ends came to 13 bases. CDR3 loop: CATTGTSSGNTIYF. CDR3 nucleotide sequence: TGTGCCACCACAGGAACTAGCTCTGGAAACACCATATATTTT.

The chain couples TRBV11-2 to TRBJ2-1; a possible D gene is TRBD2 (5 bases). Trimming stripped 5 bases from V and 5 bases from J, with 22 bases between. Per germline, CDR1 SGHAT and CDR2 FQNNGV. The CDR3 has 17 residues. DNA of the CDR3: TGTGCCAGCAGCCTAATATCAGACTACGCCCGCCACAATGAGCAGTTCTTC. This gives the protein CASSLISDYARHNEQFF. Based on the CDR3 plus reference TRBV11-2 and TRBJ2-1, the full variable domain is EAGVAQSPRYKIIEKRQSVAFWCNPISGHATLYWYQQILGQGPKLLIQFQNNGVVDDSQLPKDRFSAERLKGVDSTLKIQPAKLEDSAVYLCASSLISDYARHNEQFFGPGTRLTVL.

This clonotype showed up many times. This chain joins TRBV5-5 and TRBJ2-5, with unresolved D. CDR3 length: 14 residues. Germline CDR1 and CDR2: SGHKS and YYEKEE (reference sequence). Trimming left V 1 base short and J 1 base short, with 8 bases between. The CDR3 here is CASSLIQTQETQYF. CDR3 DNA sequence: TGTGCCAGCAGCTTGATACAGACCCAAGAGACCCAGTACTTC.

Ten or more counts support this clonotype. The genes are TRBV10-1 and TRBJ2-2, with D possibly TRBD1 on 6 matching bases. Germline values: CDR1 WNHNN, CDR2 SYGVQD (reference sequence). CDR3 length equals 16 residues. Trimming removed 3 bases from V and 0 bases from J, with 11 bases in between. The CDR3 is CASSDTGTTNTGELFF. CDR3 nucleotides: TGCGCCAGCAGTGACACTGGGACAACGAACACCGGGGAGCTGTTTTTT.

Ten or more counts support this clonotype. This chain uses TRBV7-9 with TRBJ2-7; TRBD2 matches at 7 bases. Germline loops: CDR1 SEHNR, CDR2 FQNEAQ (reference sequence). Unmatched junction bases numbered 2, after V lost 6 bases and J lost 3 bases. This CDR3 spans 12 amino acids. CDR3 region: CASSWDYYEQYF. The CDR3 DNA follows: TGTGCCAGCAGTTGGGACTACTACGAGCAGTACTTC.

This clonotype was seen ten or more times. V usage is TRBV29-1 and J usage is TRBJ1-6; 7 bases line up with TRBD1. V gave up 7 bases and J gave up 2 bases; unmatched junction bases: 5. CDR1 and CDR2 (germline): SQVTM, ANQGSEA. The length of the CDR3 is 14 residues. The CDR3 DNA reads TGCAGCGCCCGGACAGGAGCCTATAATTCACCCCTCCACTTT. It encodes CSARTGAYNSPLHF.

At least ten counts were recorded for this clonotype. J is TRBJ1-1 and V is TRBV9; no firm D call. The CDR3 runs 13 residues. Germline V lookup: CDR1 SGDLS, CDR2 YYNGEE. Trimming removed 0 bases from V and 5 bases from J, with 8 bases in between. CDR3 in DNA: TGTGCCAGCAGCGTAGGAAGAGGGACTGAAGCTTTCTTT. This codes for CASSVGRGTEAFF.

Note on this clonotype: A much larger clonotype is one base distant, so this may be a read error. As the CDR3 is not closed by the conserved phenylalanine or tryptophan, this likely results from a read error. J is TRBJ2-3 and V is TRBV14; no firm D call. This CDR3 comprises 16 residues. V lost 1 base and J lost 3, with 14 bases in between. Germline-derived CDR1 and CDR2 are SGHDN and FVKESK. The DNA for the CDR3 is TGTGCCAGCAGCCAAGCCAAAGGCCCCCTAACAGATACGCAGTATTTA. Translation: CASSQAKGPLTDTQYL.

This clonotype has a handful of counts. The chain uses TRBV7-3 and TRBJ2-1; 12 nucleotides align to TRBD2. Losses at the gene ends were 2 bases for V and 8 bases for J; bases not matched to a gene: 1. CDR3 size: 14 residues. Germline V lookup: CDR1 SGHTA, CDR2 FQGTGA. The CDR3: CASSLLAGGDEQFF. CDR3 in DNA: TGTGCCAGCAGCTTACTAGCGGGAGGGGATGAGCAGTTCTTC.

This clonotype was counted ten times or more. The rearrangement uses TRBV7-9 and TRBJ1-1; D call uncertain. Germline CDR1 reads SEHNR; CDR2 reads FQNEAQ (reference sequence). The CDR3 sequence is 13 residues long. Trimming took off 5 bases at V and 0 bases at J, with 7 bases between the two ends. CDR3 nucleotides: TGTGCCAGCAGCCCCTACGTGAACACTGAAGCTTTCTTT. Its translation: CASSPYVNTEAFF.